This T cell receptor beta chain was documented in a study of vaccination effects on CD4 cells after COVID-19. Findings of the study overall: Late in the post-vaccination period, infection-induced and vaccine-induced clones underwent marked clonal contraction. Healthy vaccine recipients' vaccine-induced clones were almost all SARS-CoV-2 mono-reactive.

The repertoire was sequenced with immunoSEQ multiplex PCR; TCRdb's copy has only in-frame clones and lacks some. The table has approximately 61,000 clones, around three quarters seen once. ViraFEST assay sequencing came after antigen-specific CD4+ T cells were expanded with viral peptide pools. Following a roughly eleven-day culture, CD4+ T cells were purified. Vaccine administered to participants consisted of two doses of either BNT162b2 or mRNA-1273. Vaccinated recipients, who were negative for nucleocapsid antibodies, had no history of SARS-CoV-2 infection. On day 3 and again on day 7, half the medium was replaced with IL-2 medium. Comments on this clone: The target antigen is unknown.

The TCR sequence derives from a human donor who received a COVID-19 vaccine. Sequences were derived from CD4+ T cells from PBMCs cultured with HCoV-229E spike peptides, sampled after COVID-19 vaccination.

CDR3 in amino acids: CASSVSRVATDTQYF. CDR3 in DNA: TGTGCCAGCAGCGTCTCCAGGGTAGCGACAGATACGCAGTATTTT. The rearrangement links TRBV9 to TRBJ2-3; possibly TRBD1 or TRBD2 for D (5 bases each). CDR3 size: 15 residues. From germline, CDR1 is SGDLS and CDR2 YYNGEE. The V and J ends lost 2 bases and 3 bases respectively, with 13 bases between them.